Below, one TCR beta chain is given with its context. Antigen specificity is unknown. A J-beta primer mix and a sample-barcoded 5' primer were used in a second PCR of roughly 6 to 11 cycles. The template-switch adaptor, which had 12 random nucleotides, put a tag on each cDNA molecule. TCRdb processed the 5' RACE reads anew with MiXCR; each CDR3 protein has one entry. The sample lists 650,000 to 1,000,000 distinct CDR3 sequences, about 34% occurring once. Researchers collected approximately 9.5 milliliters of peripheral blood from every single donor. With each sample, at least 6 micrograms of total RNA were extracted. The source of the sample is a study of blood T cells in healthy people across ages. Broader study findings: The fall in TCR beta diversity per million T cells was roughly linear with age.

V lost 6 bases, J lost 8 bases, and 19 bases lay in between. The CDR3 covers 14 residues. The clonotype comes from a man aged 18 to 30 in good health. Sequencing used blood. This rearrangement joins TRBV12-3 or TRBV12-4 to TRBJ1-1; D might be TRBD1 (5 bases). CDR3 region: CASSPITEGSEAFF. The CDR3, as DNA: TGTGCCAGCAGCCCGATTACCGAGGGGAGCGAAGCTTTCTTT.